The source of this T cell receptor (beta chain) is a study of blood T cell repertoires in COVID-19. Study as a whole: Samples taken during acute and convalescent COVID-19 were collected in the United States, Italy and Spain. T cells, B-cell-depleted T cells, or PBMCs supplied cDNA or gDNA.

Per the authors' pipeline: Estimated nucleated cell counts came from reference gene primer amplification. Sequencing was performed with immunoSEQ multiplex PCR; in TCRdb, only in-frame clones are kept and a portion is missing. V, J and clone size are those of that table, while D and trimming were read from the DNA. The data hold roughly 180,000 clones, with 75% to 90% observed a single time. This CDR3 has 17 residues. Germline lookup yields CDR1 SGDLS and CDR2 YYNGEE. After removal of 0 bases from V and 6 bases from J, the junction contained 9 bases not matched to a gene. The TCR was taken from a man aged 65-85 years with active or convalescent COVID-19. The chain uses TRBV9 and TRBJ2-7; 13 bases line up with TRBD2. Sequences were obtained from peripheral blood. The CDR3 nucleotides read TGTGCCAGCAGCGTAGACCCCGGACTAGCGGGAGAGGGCGAGCAGTACTTC. Its translation: CASSVDPGLAGEGEQYF.